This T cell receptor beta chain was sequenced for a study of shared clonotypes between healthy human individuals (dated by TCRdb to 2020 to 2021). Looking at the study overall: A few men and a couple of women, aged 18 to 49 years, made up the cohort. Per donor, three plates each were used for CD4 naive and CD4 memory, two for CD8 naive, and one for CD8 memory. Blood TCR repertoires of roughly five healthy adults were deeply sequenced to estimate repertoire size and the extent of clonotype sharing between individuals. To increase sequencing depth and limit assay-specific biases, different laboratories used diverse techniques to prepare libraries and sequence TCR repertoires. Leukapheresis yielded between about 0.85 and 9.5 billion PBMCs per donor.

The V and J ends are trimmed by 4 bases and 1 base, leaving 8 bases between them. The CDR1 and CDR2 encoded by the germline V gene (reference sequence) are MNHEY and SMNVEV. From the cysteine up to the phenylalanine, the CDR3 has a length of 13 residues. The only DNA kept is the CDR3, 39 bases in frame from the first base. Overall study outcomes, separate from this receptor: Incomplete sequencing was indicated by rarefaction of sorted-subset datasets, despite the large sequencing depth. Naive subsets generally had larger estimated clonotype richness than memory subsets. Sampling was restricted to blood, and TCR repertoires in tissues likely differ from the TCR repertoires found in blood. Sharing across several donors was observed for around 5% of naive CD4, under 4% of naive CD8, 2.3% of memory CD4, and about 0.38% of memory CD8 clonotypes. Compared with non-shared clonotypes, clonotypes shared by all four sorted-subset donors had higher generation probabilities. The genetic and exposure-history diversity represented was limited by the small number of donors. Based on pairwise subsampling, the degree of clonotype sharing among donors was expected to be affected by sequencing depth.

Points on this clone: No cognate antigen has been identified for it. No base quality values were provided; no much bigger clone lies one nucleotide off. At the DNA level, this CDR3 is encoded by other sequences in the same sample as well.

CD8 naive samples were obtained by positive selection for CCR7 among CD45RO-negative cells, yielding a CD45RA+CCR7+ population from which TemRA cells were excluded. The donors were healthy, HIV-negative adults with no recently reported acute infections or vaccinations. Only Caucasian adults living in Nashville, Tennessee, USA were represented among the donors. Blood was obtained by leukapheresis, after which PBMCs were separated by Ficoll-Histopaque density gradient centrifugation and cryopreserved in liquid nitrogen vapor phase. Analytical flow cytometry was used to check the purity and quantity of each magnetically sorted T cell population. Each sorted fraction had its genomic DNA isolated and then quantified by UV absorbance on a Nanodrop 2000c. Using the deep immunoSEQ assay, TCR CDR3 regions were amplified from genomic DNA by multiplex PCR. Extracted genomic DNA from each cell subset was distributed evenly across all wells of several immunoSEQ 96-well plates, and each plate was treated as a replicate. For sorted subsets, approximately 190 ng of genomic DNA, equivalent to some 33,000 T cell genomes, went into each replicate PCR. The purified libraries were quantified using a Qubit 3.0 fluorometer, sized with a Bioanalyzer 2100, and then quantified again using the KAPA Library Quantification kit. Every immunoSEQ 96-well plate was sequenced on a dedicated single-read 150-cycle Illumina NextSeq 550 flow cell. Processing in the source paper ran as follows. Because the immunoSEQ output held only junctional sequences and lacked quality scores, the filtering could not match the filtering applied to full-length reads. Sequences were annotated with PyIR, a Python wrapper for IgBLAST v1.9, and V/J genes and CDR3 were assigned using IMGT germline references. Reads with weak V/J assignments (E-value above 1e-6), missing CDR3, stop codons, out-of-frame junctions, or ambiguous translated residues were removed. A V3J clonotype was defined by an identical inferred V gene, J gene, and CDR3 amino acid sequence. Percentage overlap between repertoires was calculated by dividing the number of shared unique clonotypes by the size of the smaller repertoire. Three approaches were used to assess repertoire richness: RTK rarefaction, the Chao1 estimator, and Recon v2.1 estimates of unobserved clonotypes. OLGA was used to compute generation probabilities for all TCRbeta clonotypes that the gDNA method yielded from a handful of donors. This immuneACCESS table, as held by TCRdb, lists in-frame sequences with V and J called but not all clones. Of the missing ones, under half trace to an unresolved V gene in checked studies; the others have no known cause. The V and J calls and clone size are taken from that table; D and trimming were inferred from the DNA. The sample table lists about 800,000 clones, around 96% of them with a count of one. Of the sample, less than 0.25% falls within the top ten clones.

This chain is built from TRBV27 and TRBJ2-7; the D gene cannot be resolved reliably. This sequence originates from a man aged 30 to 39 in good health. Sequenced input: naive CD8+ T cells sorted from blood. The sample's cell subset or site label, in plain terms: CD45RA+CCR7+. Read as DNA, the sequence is TGTGCCAGCAGTTGGGGTTCTTCCTACGAGCAGTACTTC. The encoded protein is CASSWGSSYEQYF.